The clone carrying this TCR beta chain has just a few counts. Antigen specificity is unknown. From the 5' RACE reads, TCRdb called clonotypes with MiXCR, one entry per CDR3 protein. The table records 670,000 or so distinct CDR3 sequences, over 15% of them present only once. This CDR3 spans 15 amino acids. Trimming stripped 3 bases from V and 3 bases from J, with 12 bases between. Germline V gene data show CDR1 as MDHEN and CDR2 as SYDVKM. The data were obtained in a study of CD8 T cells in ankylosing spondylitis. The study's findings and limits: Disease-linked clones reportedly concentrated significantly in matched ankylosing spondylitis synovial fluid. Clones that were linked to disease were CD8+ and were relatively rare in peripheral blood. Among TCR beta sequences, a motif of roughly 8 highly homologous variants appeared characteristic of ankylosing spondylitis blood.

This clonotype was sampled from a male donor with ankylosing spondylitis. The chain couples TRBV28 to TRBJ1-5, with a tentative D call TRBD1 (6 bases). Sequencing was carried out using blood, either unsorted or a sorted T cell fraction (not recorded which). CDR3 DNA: TGTGCCAGCAGTTTCTCCGGGACACACAATCAGCCCCAGCATTTT. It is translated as CASSFSGTHNQPQHF. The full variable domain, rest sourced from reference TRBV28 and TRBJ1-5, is DVKVTQSSRYLVKRTGEKVFLECVQDMDHENMFWYRQDPGLGLRLIYFSYDVKMKEKGDIPEGYSVSREKKERFSLILESASTNQTSMYLCASSFSGTHNQPQHFGDGTRLSIL.